This T cell receptor (beta chain) appears in the sequencing data of a study of beta chain features in type 1 diabetes. Study-level findings and limits: Moderate but significant shortening of TCRB CDR3s was recorded in all four CD4+ subsets from Type 1 diabetes patients.

Comment on this clone: Its cognate antigen is unknown.

TCRB transcripts that were expressed got sequenced, as all of the isolated RNA had been reverse transcribed. Profiling relied on immunoSEQ multiplex PCR, and the TCRdb table lists in-frame clones only, not all of them. Here the sample spans 150,000 to 200,000 clones, approximately 8.4% being singletons. Germline loops: CDR1 MGHDK, CDR2 SYGVNS. The CDR3 spans 15 residues. Trimming shortened V by 5 bases and J by 0 bases, and 12 bases separated the two germline ends. The source is a man between 18 and 29 years old with type 1 diabetes. The genes are TRBV25-1 and TRBJ2-3; D might be TRBD2 (6 bases). The sample taken for sequencing was central memory CD4+ T cells from blood. Here the CDR3 reads CASSFWRGSTDTQYF. Written as DNA, the CDR3 is TGTGCCAGCAGTTTTTGGCGGGGTAGCACAGATACGCAGTATTTT.